This T cell receptor (beta chain) was identified in a study of blood T cell repertoires in COVID-19. Here immunoSEQ multiplex PCR was the method, and the copy in TCRdb shows in-frame clones only, minus some. The sample includes 95,000 to 150,000 clones, 60% to 85% of them seen just once. The CDR3 consists of 17 residues. Trimming took 4 bases from V and 4 from J, leaving 23 bases between them. CDR1 and CDR2 from the germline V gene are LNHDA and SQIVND (reference sequence). The sequencing input was peripheral blood. This TCR was recovered from a human donor with acute or convalescent COVID-19. The donor label of this sample is uncertain. The V call is TRBV19, the J call TRBJ2-7; tentative D call: TRBD1 (7 bases). CDR3 sequence reads: CASSRGVWDSPLYEQYF. The CDR3 nucleotides are TGTGCCAGTAGTAGGGGGGTCTGGGACAGCCCGCTTTACGAGCAGTACTTC.